The 24 T cell receptor beta chains below come from one sample, sequenced in a study of OX40 agonist ivuxolimab in advanced cancers. This table comes from immunoSEQ multiplex PCR, and its TCRdb copy is limited to in-frame clones, with some not included. The repertoire holds around 21,000 clones, more than 75% seen once, with 35% to 40% in the top ten. The sequenced sample was CD4+ or CD8+ T cells sorted from blood, obtained in a trial of the OX40 agonist ivuxolimab. The receptors shown here come from an adult with an advanced solid tumor such as melanoma, head and neck, liver or kidney cancer.

This chain joins TRBV11-2 and TRBJ2-7; TRBD1 matches at 7 bases. Germline CDR1 SGHAT, CDR2 FQNNGV. V shed 2 bases and J 5 bases; nucleotides not matched to a gene: 15. This CDR3 is 17 amino acids long. CDR3 in amino acids: CASSLSWAHRGDHEQYF. CDR3 DNA sequence: TGTGCCAGCAGCTTATCTTGGGCGCACAGGGGCGACCACGAGCAGTACTTC.

This clone was observed once. The rearrangement links TRBV27 to TRBJ1-2, with D tentatively TRBD1 (5 bases). Germline values: CDR1 MNHEY, CDR2 SMNVEV (reference sequence). This CDR3 has 13 amino acids. Trimming took off 10 bases at V and 3 bases at J, with 15 bases between the two ends. CDR3 DNA sequence: TGTGCCACCCAGCGGGGGAGTGACTATGGCTACACCTTC. This translates into CATQRGSDYGYTF.

The genes are TRBV28 and TRBJ2-7; 8 bases match TRBD1. The CDR3 totals 16 residues. After removal of 3 bases from V and 3 bases from J, the junction contained 10 bases not matched to a gene. From germline, CDR1 is MDHEN and CDR2 SYDVKM. CDR3 amino acids: CASSLAGRGLSYEQYF. The CDR3 nucleotides read TGTGCCAGCAGTTTGGCGGGCAGGGGGCTGAGCTACGAGCAGTACTTC.

This clone has a single count. The chain joins TRBV6-4 to TRBJ2-6; D is uncertain. Germline V gene sequence: CDR1 MRHNA, CDR2 SNTAGT. The CDR3 runs 15 residues. Trimming stripped 3 bases from V and 0 bases from J, with 6 bases between. Here the CDR3 reads CASSDVGSGANVLTF. The CDR3 DNA is TGTGCCAGCAGTGATGTGGGCTCTGGGGCCAACGTCCTGACTTTC.

This sequence joins TRBV5-4 and TRBJ2-5; 7 bases match TRBD1. This CDR3 has 14 amino acids. J gave up 3 bases and V 4 bases, and 6 bases lay outside the gene matches. Germline V gene data show CDR1 as SGHNT and CDR2 as YYREEE (reference sequence). This chain's CDR3 is CASSMDRREETQYF. The CDR3 DNA follows: TGTGCCAGCAGCATGGACAGGAGAGAAGAGACCCAGTACTTC.

V and J are TRBV14 and TRBJ1-2, with D perhaps TRBD1 (6 bases). Trimming shortened V by 0 bases and J by 3 bases, and 17 bases separated the two germline ends. Germline V CDR1 and CDR2: SGHDN, FVKESK. The CDR3 has 17 amino acids. CDR3 sequence reads: CASSQEGRGPTYYGYTF. The CDR3 DNA follows: TGTGCCAGCAGCCAAGAAGGTCGGGGGCCCACGTACTATGGCTACACCTTC.

This clone is labeled as large. Other nucleotide sequences in the sample specify the same CDR3. J is TRBJ2-3 and V is TRBV6-5, with TRBD1 as a possible D gene (5 bases). The germline V gene has CDR1 MNHEY and CDR2 SVGAGI. The CDR3 sequence is 14 residues long. Trimming shortened V by 0 bases and J by 4 bases, and 8 bases separated the two germline ends. Here the CDR3 reads CASSYSQGPDTQYF. The CDR3, as DNA: TGTGCCAGCAGTTACTCGCAGGGTCCAGATACGCAGTATTTT.

The chain has TRBV27 and TRBJ2-5; D might be TRBD2 (6 bases). Gene TRBJ2-7 matches the end of the DNA better, so the J call may be wrong. Germline lookup yields CDR1 MNHEY and CDR2 SMNVEV (reference sequence). The CDR3 spans 13 residues. The DNA for the CDR3 is TGTGCCAGCAGTTTCGGGGGTTTCGACGAGCAGTACTTC. Translated: CASSFGGFDEQYF.

This chain connects TRBV2 to TRBJ2-5, with 7 bases lining up with TRBD1. Germline CDR1 reads SNHLY; CDR2 reads FYNNEI. Trimming took 2 bases from V and 4 from J; bases not matched to a gene: 4. The CDR3 extends over 14 amino acids. CDR3 protein: CASSETHRGETQYF. In DNA form, the CDR3 reads TGTGCCAGCAGTGAAACCCACAGGGGAGAGACCCAGTACTTC.

This chain connects TRBV6-1 to TRBJ1-2, with a possible D match to TRBD1 (5 bases). The CDR3 consists of 15 residues. The V gene lost 2 bases and the J gene lost 4 bases, with 14 bases spanning the gap. Germline lookup yields CDR1 MNHNS and CDR2 SASEGT. CDR3 coding DNA: TGTGCCAGCAGTGAATTCGGGGGATCAAGCTATGGCTACACCTTC. The encoded protein is CASSEFGGSSYGYTF.

In its sample, this clone was seen once. The chain carries TRBV9 and TRBJ2-3; 8 nucleotides line up with TRBD2. V gave up 0 bases and J gave up 3 bases; unmatched junction bases: 3. The CDR3 totals 15 residues. Germline CDR1 and CDR2: SGDLS and YYNGEE. The CDR3 here is CASSVVAGLTDTQYF. CDR3 DNA: TGTGCCAGCAGCGTAGTAGCGGGGCTGACAGATACGCAGTATTTT.

The chain has TRBV19 and TRBJ1-1, with a weak D call TRBD1 (6 bases). CDR3 size: 16 residues. V lost 7 bases and J 1 base, leaving 19 bases between the germline ends. Germline V gene data show CDR1 as LNHDA and CDR2 as SQIVND (reference sequence). CDR3 DNA: TGTGCCAGTAACTTGGCAGGGGACATCGGGAACACTGAAGCTTTCTTT. It encodes CASNLAGDIGNTEAFF.

The rearrangement links TRBV6-1 to TRBJ2-2, with 7 bases aligning to TRBD1. The CDR3 spans 14 residues. The germline gives CDR1 MNHNS, CDR2 SASEGT. V was pared by 7 bases and J by 5 bases, with 7 bases of the junction left unmatched. DNA for the CDR3: TGTGCCAGCAAGGGGGCGGAGAGGACCGGGGAGCTGTTTTTT. Its protein is CASKGAERTGELFF.

This clone was counted between two and nine times. This chain connects TRBV19 to TRBJ2-2; D gene uncertain. The germline V and J ends were trimmed by 7 bases and 1 base, with 7 bases remaining between them. The CDR3 extends over 13 amino acids. CDR1 and CDR2 (germline): LNHDA, SQIVND (reference sequence). The chain's CDR3 is CASTGVNTGELFF. For the CDR3, the DNA is TGTGCCAGTACGGGCGTGAACACCGGGGAGCTGTTTTTT. Full variable domain (remainder filled in from reference TRBV19 and TRBJ2-2): DGGITQSPKYLFRKEGQNVTLSCEQNLNHDAMYWYRQDPGQGLRLIYYSQIVNDFQKGDIAEGYSVSREKKESFPLTVTSAQKNPTAFYLCASTGVNTGELFFGEGSRLTVL.

This clone qualifies as medium-sized. V gene TRBV7-9 combines with J gene TRBJ2-3; D call uncertain. Germline CDR1 is SEHNR and CDR2 is FQNEAQ (reference sequence). With 10 bases removed from V and 6 bases from J, the gap between germline ends came to 5 bases. The CDR3 spans 9 residues. CDR3 DNA sequence: TGTGCCACGTCGGATACGCAGTATTTT. Translated, it gives CATSDTQYF.

This chain joins TRBV10-1 and TRBJ1-1; the D is unclear. Germline-derived CDR1 and CDR2 are WNHNN and SYGVQD (reference sequence). Trimming shortened V by 0 bases and J by 1 base, and 6 bases separated the two germline ends. The CDR3 totals 14 residues. CDR3 bases: TGCGCCAGCAGTGAGTCGTGGCAGAACACTGAAGCTTTCTTT. Translated, it gives CASSESWQNTEAFF.

This chain links TRBV6-6 with TRBJ2-5; D is unclear. Trimming left V 9 bases short and J 5 bases short, with 10 bases between. Per germline, CDR1 MNHNY and CDR2 SVGAGI (reference sequence). The CDR3 runs 11 residues. CDR3 protein: CASENGETQYF. The CDR3 bases are TGTGCCAGTGAGAACGGGGAGACCCAGTACTTC.

The J gene is TRBJ2-1, the V gene TRBV27, with D unclear. CDR1 is MNHEY, CDR2 SMNVEV, per germline (reference sequence). The CDR3 is made up of 13 amino acids. Trimming took off 0 bases at V and 5 bases at J, with 5 bases between the two ends. The CDR3 DNA is TGTGCCAGCAGTTTATCGATTAACAATGAGCAGTTCTTC. This encodes CASSLSINNEQFF.

The chain employs TRBV28 and TRBJ2-7; 7 bases are a match to TRBD1. CDR1 is MDHEN, CDR2 SYDVKM, per germline. J was trimmed by 0 bases and V by 5 bases; bases with no gene match: 13. There are 17 residues in the CDR3. CDR3 DNA sequence: TGTGCCAGCAGTCCTCACCTCGGCACAGGGGTCTCCTACGAGCAGTACTTC. This encodes CASSPHLGTGVSYEQYF.

The chain links TRBV4-1 to TRBJ2-5; D gene ambiguous. The CDR3 has 13 amino acids. V was pared by 6 bases and J by 2 bases, with 10 bases between. Germline V gives CDR1 MGHRA, CDR2 YSYEKL. CDR3 DNA: TGCGCCAGCAGATCGGCGGCTCAAGAGACCCAGTACTTC. Its translation: CASRSAAQETQYF.

The chain has TRBV5-1 and TRBJ2-7; D unresolved. V was cut by 0 bases and J by 1 base, with 8 bases left in between. The germline gives CDR1 SGHRS, CDR2 YFSETQ. The CDR3 length is 14 residues. As DNA, the CDR3 is TGCGCCAGCAGCTTGGCCCTGGAATCCTACGAGCAGTACTTC. Translation: CASSLALESYEQYF.

The genes are TRBV7-2 and TRBJ2-7; D possibly corresponds to TRBD2 (5 bases). This CDR3 region has 13 residues. Trimming took 5 bases from V and 3 from J, leaving 11 bases between them. Germline V gene sequence: CDR1 SGHTA, CDR2 FQGNSA. As DNA, the CDR3 is TGTGCCAGCAGCCCTCGACGGGGCTACGAGCAGTACTTC. Its protein is CASSPRRGYEQYF.

This chain uses TRBV21-1 with TRBJ1-6; TRBD1 was called by the table and not checked on the DNA. TRBV21-1 is tagged as a pseudogene. The CDR3 consists of 19 residues. The CDR3 spells CASSTSSHTFDEVNSPLHF. CDR3 DNA sequence: TGTGCCAGCAGCACCTCGTCACACACATTTGATGAAGTAAATTCACCCCTCCACTTT.

The V gene is TRBV28, the J gene TRBJ1-4; possible D gene TRBD1, 5 bases. Germline assignment: CDR1 MDHEN and CDR2 SYDVKM. V was clipped by 2 bases and J by 11 bases, with 12 bases between them. This CDR3 is built from 13 residues. The CDR3 here is CASSLGDWEKLFF. CDR3 in DNA: TGTGCCAGCAGTTTAGGGGACTGGGAGAAACTGTTTTTT.